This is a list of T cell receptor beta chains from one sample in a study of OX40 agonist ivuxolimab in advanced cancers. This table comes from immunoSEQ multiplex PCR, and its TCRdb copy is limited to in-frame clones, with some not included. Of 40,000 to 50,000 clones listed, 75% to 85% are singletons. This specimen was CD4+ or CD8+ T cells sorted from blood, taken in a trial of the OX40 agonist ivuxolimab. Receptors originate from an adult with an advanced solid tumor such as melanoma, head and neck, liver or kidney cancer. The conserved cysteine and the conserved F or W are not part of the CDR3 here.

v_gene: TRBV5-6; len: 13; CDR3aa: ASSPRGTASAGYT
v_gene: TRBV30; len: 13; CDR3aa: AWSVQGGFSQPQH
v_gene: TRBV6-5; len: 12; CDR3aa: ASSSGNGNQPQH
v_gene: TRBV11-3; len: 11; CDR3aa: ASSSPGEETQY
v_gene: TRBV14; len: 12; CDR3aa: ASSQSWGGETQY
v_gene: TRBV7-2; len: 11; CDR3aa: ASSPRQSYGYT
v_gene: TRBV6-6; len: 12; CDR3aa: ASSTLTVVGELF
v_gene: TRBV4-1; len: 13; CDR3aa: ASSQAGTGAEKLF
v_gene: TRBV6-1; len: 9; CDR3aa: ASSETGKAF
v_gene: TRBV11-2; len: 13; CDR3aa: ASSLSWDNSYEQY
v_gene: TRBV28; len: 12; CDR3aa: ASTLGTGKVRQY
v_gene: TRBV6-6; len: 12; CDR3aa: ATHLGEGFGGYT
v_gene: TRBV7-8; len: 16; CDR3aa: ASSPRRGAGASRETQY
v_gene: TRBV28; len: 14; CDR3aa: ASSLRLAGKTDTQY
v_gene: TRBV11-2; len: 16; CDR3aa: ASSFPGLGLTSTDTQY
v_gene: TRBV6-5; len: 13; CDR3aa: ASTPSGTGTYEQY
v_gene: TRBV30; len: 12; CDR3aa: AWSETVSRNTIY
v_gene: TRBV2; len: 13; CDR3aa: ASSERPSYSYEQY
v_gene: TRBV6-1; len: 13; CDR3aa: ASRTPGQGNTEAF
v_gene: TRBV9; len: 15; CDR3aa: ASSDPSGLAYTGELF
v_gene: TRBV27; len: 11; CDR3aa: ASSLSGSETQY
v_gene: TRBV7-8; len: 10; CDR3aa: ASSPATGELF
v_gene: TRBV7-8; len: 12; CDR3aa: ASSFRQAVYEQY
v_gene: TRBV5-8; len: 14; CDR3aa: ASSLEQGASNQPQH
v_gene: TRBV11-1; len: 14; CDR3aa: ASSRDRGSIQETQY
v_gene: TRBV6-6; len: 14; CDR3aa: ASRGWSLSGNQPQH
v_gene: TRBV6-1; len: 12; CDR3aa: AVIPDGLNTEAF
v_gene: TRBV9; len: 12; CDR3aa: ASSVEAGVYEQY
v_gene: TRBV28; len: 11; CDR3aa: ASITELNTEAF
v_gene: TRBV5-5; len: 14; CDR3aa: ASSSGLAGRTDTQY
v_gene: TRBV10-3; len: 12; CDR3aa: ASKDGQGGMTQY
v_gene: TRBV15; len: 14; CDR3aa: ATSRDGQLSTDTQY
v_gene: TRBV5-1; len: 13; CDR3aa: ASSLGLAGGQEQY
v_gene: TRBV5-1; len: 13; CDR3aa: ASSLAGQKGYEQY
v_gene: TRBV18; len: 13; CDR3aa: ASSPPGRLTYEQY
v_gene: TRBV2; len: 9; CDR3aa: ASNRQETQY
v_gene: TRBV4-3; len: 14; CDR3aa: ASSQDRGISGEKLF